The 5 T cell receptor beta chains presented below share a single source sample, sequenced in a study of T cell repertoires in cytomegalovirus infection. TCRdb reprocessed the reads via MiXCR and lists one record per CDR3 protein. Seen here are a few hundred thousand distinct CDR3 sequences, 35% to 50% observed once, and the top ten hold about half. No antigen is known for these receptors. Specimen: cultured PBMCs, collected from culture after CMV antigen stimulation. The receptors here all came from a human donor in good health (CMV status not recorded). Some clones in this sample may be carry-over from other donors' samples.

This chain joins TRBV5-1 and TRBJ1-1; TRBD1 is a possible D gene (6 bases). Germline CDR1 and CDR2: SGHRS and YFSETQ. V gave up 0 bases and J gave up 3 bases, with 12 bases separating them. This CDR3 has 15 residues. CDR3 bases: TGCGCCAGCAGCTTGGCCGAGGGACACTACACTGAAGCTTTCTTT. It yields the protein CASSLAEGHYTEAFF.

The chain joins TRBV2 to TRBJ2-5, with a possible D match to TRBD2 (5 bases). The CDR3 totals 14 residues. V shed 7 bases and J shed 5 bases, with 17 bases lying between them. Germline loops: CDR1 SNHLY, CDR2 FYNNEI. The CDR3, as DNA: TGTGCCAGCATTTTCACGGGAAAATTGGAGACCCAGTACTTC. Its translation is CASIFTGKLETQYF.

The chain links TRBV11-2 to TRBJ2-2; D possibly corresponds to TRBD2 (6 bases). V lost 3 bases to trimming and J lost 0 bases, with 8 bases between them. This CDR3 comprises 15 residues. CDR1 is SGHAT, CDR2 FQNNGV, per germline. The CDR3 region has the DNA TGTGCCAGCAGCTTTACTAGCCCGAACACCGGGGAGCTGTTTTTT. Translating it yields CASSFTSPNTGELFF.

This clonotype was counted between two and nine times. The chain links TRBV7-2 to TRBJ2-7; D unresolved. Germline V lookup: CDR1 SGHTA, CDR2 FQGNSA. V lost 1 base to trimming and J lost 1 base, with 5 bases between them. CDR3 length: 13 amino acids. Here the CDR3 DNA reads TGTGCCAGCAGCTTAGGGAAGTCCTACGAGCAGTACTTC. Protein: CASSLGKSYEQYF.

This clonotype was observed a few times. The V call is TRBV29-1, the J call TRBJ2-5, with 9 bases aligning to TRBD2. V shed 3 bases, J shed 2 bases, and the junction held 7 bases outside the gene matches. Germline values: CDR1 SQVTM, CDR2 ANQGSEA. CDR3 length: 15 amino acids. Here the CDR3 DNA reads TGCAGCGTTGATCGCGGGAGGGCCCCGCAAGAGACCCAGTACTTC. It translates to CSVDRGRAPQETQYF.